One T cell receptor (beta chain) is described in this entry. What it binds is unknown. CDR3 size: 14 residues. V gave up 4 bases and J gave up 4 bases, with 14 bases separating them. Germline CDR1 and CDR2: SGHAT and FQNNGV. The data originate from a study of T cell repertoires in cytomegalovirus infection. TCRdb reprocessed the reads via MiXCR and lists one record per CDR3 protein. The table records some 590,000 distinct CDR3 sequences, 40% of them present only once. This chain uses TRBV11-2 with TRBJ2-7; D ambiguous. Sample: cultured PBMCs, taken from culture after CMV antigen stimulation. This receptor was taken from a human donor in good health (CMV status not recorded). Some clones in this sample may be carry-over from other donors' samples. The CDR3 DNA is TGTGCCAGCAGCTCGACGGAAAGACTTTACGAGCAGTACTTC. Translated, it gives CASSSTERLYEQYF.